One sample yielded the 24 T cell receptor beta chains listed below, sequenced in a study of beta chain features in type 1 diabetes. Study-level points and caveats: Type 1 diabetes patients had moderately but significantly shorter TCRB CDR3s in all four CD4+ subsets.

Their antigens remain unidentified. Every isolated RNA sample was fully reverse transcribed, so sequencing captured expressed TCRB transcripts. Assay: immunoSEQ multiplex PCR; the TCRdb copy retains only in-frame clones and omits some. The table lists hundreds of thousands of clones, under 15% of them singletons. Source material: naive CD4+ T cells from blood. These receptors came from a young man with type 1 diabetes.

The CDR3 DNA is TGTGCCAGCAGATCAGGGGGGAACACCGGGGAGCTGTTTTTT. The encoded protein is CASRSGGNTGELFF. The chain links TRBV2 to TRBJ2-2, with 7 nucleotides matching TRBD1. The CDR3 runs 14 residues. V shed 6 bases, J shed 1 base, and the junction held 2 bases outside the gene matches. The germline V gene has CDR1 SNHLY and CDR2 FYNNEI.

This clone was detected only a few times. The sample carries other DNA sequences with the same CDR3. The chain recombines TRBV5-1 with TRBJ2-3; D unresolved. Germline V gene sequence: CDR1 SGHRS, CDR2 YFSETQ. Deletions cut 1 base from V and 0 bases from J, with 3 bases between. The CDR3 loop spans 13 amino acids. In nucleotides, the CDR3 is TGCGCCAGCAGCTTGCCTAGCACAGATACGCAGTATTTT. Protein sequence: CASSLPSTDTQYF. The full variable domain, rest sourced from reference TRBV5-1 and TRBJ2-3, is KAGVTQTPRYLIKTRGQQVTLSCSPISGHRSVSWYQQTPGQGLQFLFEYFSETQRNKGNFPGRFSGRQFSNSRSEMNVSTLELGDSALYLCASSLPSTDTQYFGPGTRLTVL.

The chain employs TRBV5-1 and TRBJ2-7; possibly TRBD1 or TRBD2 for D (5 bases each). This CDR3 has 14 residues. CDR1 and CDR2 (germline): SGHRS, YFSETQ. V was trimmed by 0 bases and J by 5 bases, leaving 12 bases between them. The CDR3 is CASSLVGVEDEQYF. For the CDR3, the DNA is TGCGCCAGCAGCTTGGTAGGGGTGGAGGACGAGCAGTACTTC. Full variable domain (missing parts from reference TRBV5-1 and TRBJ2-7): KAGVTQTPRYLIKTRGQQVTLSCSPISGHRSVSWYQQTPGQGLQFLFEYFSETQRNKGNFPGRFSGRQFSNSRSEMNVSTLELGDSALYLCASSLVGVEDEQYFGPGTRLTVT.

This sequence joins TRBV29-1 and TRBJ2-7; 8 bases are shared with TRBD2. The CDR3 totals 13 residues. V lost 7 bases to trimming and J lost 6 bases; unmatched junction nucleotides: 11. CDR1 SQVTM and CDR2 ANQGSEA come from the germline V gene. CDR3 residues: CSAEGGLAGEQYF. As DNA, the CDR3 is TGCAGCGCCGAGGGGGGGCTAGCGGGCGAGCAGTACTTC.

The chain employs TRBV4-1 and TRBJ1-2; a weak D match, TRBD1 (6 bases). Trimming took off 3 bases at V and 1 base at J, with 9 bases between the two ends. CDR1 is MGHRA, CDR2 YSYEKL, per germline. The CDR3 spans 14 residues. The CDR3 here is CASSHRTVNYGYTF. CDR3 nucleotide sequence: TGCGCCAGCAGCCACCGGACAGTTAACTATGGCTACACCTTC.

The DNA of the CDR3 is TGTGCCAGCAGCGTGGGACGGTACTCTGGGGCCAACGTCCTGACTTTC. Its protein product is CASSVGRYSGANVLTF. The chain employs TRBV27 and TRBJ2-6, with D perhaps being TRBD1 or TRBD2 (5 bases each). V shed 6 bases and J shed 0 bases, with 12 bases lying between them. Per germline, CDR1 MNHEY and CDR2 SMNVEV (reference sequence). This CDR3 has 16 residues.

This clone was counted a few times. The same CDR3 can be traced to other DNA sequences in this sample. The chain links TRBV5-1 to TRBJ2-5; D gene ambiguous. Deletions cut 1 base from V and 1 base from J, with 2 bases between. This CDR3 is 12 amino acids long. In germline, CDR1 is SGHRS, CDR2 YFSETQ. CDR3 sequence reads: CASSLPQETQYF. CDR3 DNA: TGCGCCAGCAGCTTGCCCCAAGAGACCCAGTACTTC.

The chain is built from TRBV18 and TRBJ2-7, with D possibly being TRBD2 (5 bases). V lost 3 bases and J 3 bases, leaving 12 bases between the germline ends. The CDR3 runs 14 residues. Germline values: CDR1 KGHSH, CDR2 LQKENI. The CDR3 region is CASSPEGLNYEQYF. Here the CDR3 DNA reads TGTGCCAGCTCACCCGAGGGTCTTAACTACGAGCAGTACTTC.

This clone was detected a few times. The CDR3 bases are TGTGCCAGCAGCCCCCAAGACAGGGCTAGTGAAGCTTTCTTT. Its translation: CASSPQDRASEAFF. The chain couples TRBV28 to TRBJ1-1, with 7 bases aligning to TRBD1. Trimming at V came to 6 bases and at J to 7 bases, leaving 11 bases not matched to a gene. CDR3 length: 14 residues. CDR1 and CDR2 (germline): MDHEN, SYDVKM.

This chain links TRBV6-5 with TRBJ1-1, with 8 bases fitting TRBD1. V trimming: 0 bases; J trimming: 5 bases; junction bases outside the gene matches: 5. CDR1 and CDR2 (germline): MNHEY, SVGAGI. This CDR3 contains 15 residues. CDR3 loop: CASSYSPQGGTEAFF. For the CDR3, the DNA is TGTGCCAGCAGTTACTCCCCACAGGGGGGGACTGAAGCTTTCTTT.

The table lists this clone with a few counts. The chain has TRBV28 and TRBJ2-5; 12 bases map to TRBD1. The CDR3 consists of 16 residues. Germline V gene data show CDR1 as MDHEN and CDR2 as SYDVKM. The ends lost 2 bases at V and 4 bases at J; junction bases unmatched: 5. The CDR3 DNA is TGTGCCAGCAGTTTAAGGGGACAGGGGGCACGAGAGACCCAGTACTTC. The encoded protein is CASSLRGQGARETQYF.

In its sample, this clone was seen a few times. The identical CDR3 is also encoded by other nucleotide sequences in the sample. The chain combines TRBV5-6 with TRBJ2-5; maybe TRBD1 (5 bases). Germline-derived CDR1 and CDR2 are SGHDT and YYEEEE. This CDR3 contains 13 residues. V was trimmed by 0 bases and J by 5 bases, leaving 8 bases between them. In DNA, the CDR3 is TGTGCCAGCAGCTTGGGGGGCGCGGAGACCCAGTACTTC. Translated, it gives CASSLGGAETQYF.

This clone was detected a few times. The genes are TRBV5-1 and TRBJ1-1, with 8 nucleotides matching TRBD1. V trimming: 3 bases; J trimming: 11 bases; junction bases outside the gene matches: 9. CDR1 SGHRS and CDR2 YFSETQ come from the germline V gene. The CDR3 is 13 residues long. The CDR3 here is CASSSTGETTAFF. In nucleotides, the CDR3 is TGCGCCAGCAGCTCGACAGGGGAAACTACGGCTTTCTTT.

In DNA form, the CDR3 reads TGTGCCAGCAGTTTATCCCCCAGGGGTCCCCTCCGGGGTACTGAAGCTTTCTTT. Encoded protein: CASSLSPRGPLRGTEAFF. The J gene is TRBJ1-1, the V gene TRBV28; D perhaps matches TRBD1 (6 bases). V was cut by 1 base and J by 5 bases, with 23 bases left in between. The CDR3 contains 18 residues. CDR1 and CDR2 (germline): MDHEN, SYDVKM.

This chain uses TRBV9 with TRBJ2-2; no clear D gene. The length of the CDR3 is 14 residues. The germline V gene encodes CDR1 SGDLS and CDR2 YYNGEE. The ends were cut back, 9 bases at V and 0 bases at J, with 12 bases in the middle. The CDR3 loop reads CATATRPNTGELFF. The CDR3 bases are TGTGCCACAGCCACGCGACCGAACACCGGGGAGCTGTTTTTT.

This clone was picked up a small number of times. This chain connects TRBV2 to TRBJ1-3; no clear D. Germline assignment: CDR1 SNHLY and CDR2 FYNNEI. V was pared by 1 base and J by 0 bases, with 4 bases between. The CDR3 spans 14 residues. CDR3 sequence: CASSEGHSGNTIYF. In DNA form, the CDR3 reads TGTGCCAGCAGTGAAGGGCACTCTGGAAACACCATATATTTT.

The chain has TRBV6-5 and TRBJ2-7; maybe TRBD1 (6 bases). Germline V gives CDR1 MNHEY, CDR2 SVGAGI. Trimming cost V 6 bases and J 3 bases, with 18 bases left between them. This CDR3 is 15 amino acids long. The CDR3 DNA follows: TGTGCCAGCAGCAAACAGGGACCCTCTATCTACGAGCAGTACTTC. It codes for CASSKQGPSIYEQYF.

The gene calls are TRBV27 and TRBJ1-6; TRBD1 is a possible D gene (6 bases). CDR3 length equals 15 residues. CDR1 and CDR2 (germline): MNHEY, SMNVEV (reference sequence). V gave up 5 bases and J gave up 8 bases, with 16 bases separating them. The CDR3 DNA is TGTGCCAGCAGTGTTATTGGTTCAGGGGATTCACCCCTCCACTTT. It is translated as CASSVIGSGDSPLHF.

This clone has just one count. V usage is TRBV27 and J usage is TRBJ2-3; possibly TRBD1 for D (6 bases). This CDR3 comprises 15 residues. The germline V gene encodes CDR1 MNHEY and CDR2 SMNVEV (reference sequence). The germline V and J ends were trimmed by 7 bases and 0 bases, with 14 bases remaining between them. The CDR3 DNA is TGTGCCAGCACCCCTGGGGGCTATAGCACAGATACGCAGTATTTT. Its protein is CASTPGGYSTDTQYF.

This clone appeared a few times. The V and J genes are TRBV20-1 and TRBJ1-2; D ambiguous. Germline V gene sequence: CDR1 DFQATT, CDR2 SNEGSKA (reference sequence). This CDR3 is built from 11 residues. V was trimmed by 0 bases and J by 4 bases, leaving 3 bases between them. In DNA, the CDR3 is TGCAGTGCTAGAGATGTCTATGGCTACACCTTC. Encoded protein: CSARDVYGYTF.

V usage is TRBV20-1 and J usage is TRBJ2-1; a possible D gene is TRBD1 (6 bases). V lost 4 bases and J 11 bases, leaving 12 bases between the germline ends. This CDR3 is 11 amino acids long. Germline V lookup: CDR1 DFQATT, CDR2 SNEGSKA (reference sequence). CDR3 loop: CSAIQGEQQFF. CDR3 bases: TGCAGTGCTATACAGGGAGAGCAGCAGTTCTTC.

This clone was seen a handful of times. J is TRBJ1-5 and V is TRBV28, with D perhaps matching TRBD1 (5 bases). V lost 6 bases and J 6 bases, leaving 15 bases between the germline ends. This CDR3 has 14 residues. In germline, CDR1 is MDHEN, CDR2 SYDVKM. CDR3 amino acids: CASRPTGASQPQHF. CDR3 nucleotide sequence: TGTGCCAGCAGGCCCACAGGAGCGTCTCAGCCCCAGCATTTT.

The V and J genes are TRBV7-2 and TRBJ1-6, with 9 bases identical to TRBD1. V gave up 9 bases and J gave up 7 bases; unmatched junction bases: 4. Germline values: CDR1 SGHTA, CDR2 FQGNSA. The CDR3 spans 13 residues. The CDR3 DNA sequence: TGTGCCAGTCCGGGACAGGGAAATTCACCCCTCCACTTT. Translation: CASPGQGNSPLHF.

This clone appeared a few times. The rearrangement links TRBV11-2 to TRBJ2-5; D uncertain. Germline-derived CDR1 and CDR2 are SGHAT and FQNNGV. Trimming removed 3 bases at V and 5 bases at J, with 10 bases between. The CDR3 sequence is 13 residues long. CDR3 protein: CASSLGQVETQYF. In DNA form, the CDR3 reads TGTGCCAGCAGCTTGGGTCAGGTCGAGACCCAGTACTTC.